This T cell receptor (beta chain) stems from a study of cytomegalovirus exposure and HLA in healthy donors. Across the study: Of the donors genotyped, about 410 in all, 65% to 90% fell in the Caucasian-associated ancestry cluster. Notes on the study in general: Common viral pathogens (according to a later analysis) appeared linked to several of the most significant clusters.

Regarding this clone: Antigen specificity is unknown.

With 60 Vbeta and 13 Jbeta primers, the PCR was carried out. Clones were read by immunoSEQ multiplex PCR, and TCRdb kept only the in-frame ones, dropping some. The data show around 110,000 clones, with about 59% seen just once and 9.5% held by the top ten. The V segment lost 5 bases and the J segment 2 bases; nucleotides outside the gene matches: 10. Germline V gives CDR1 MNHNY, CDR2 SVGAGI (reference sequence). This CDR3 comprises 16 residues. V is TRBV6-6 and J is TRBJ2-7, with TRBD1 matching over 9 bases. The sequence was collected from a woman between 40 and 55 years old in good health and CMV-seropositive. The sample comprised PBMCs. The CDR3 spells CASSADRDRVAYEQYF. The DNA of the CDR3 is TGTGCCAGCAGTGCCGACCGGGACAGGGTCGCCTACGAGCAGTACTTC.